This TCR beta chain came from a study of regulatory T cells in long-lasting Graves disease. There are many counts of this clonotype. Sample time point: newly diagnosed GD, antithyroid drugs for less than 3 months. With RNA extracted from PBMCs as input, the TCR library was made. The authors drew patients from an endocrinology department in Xi'an, China. Through Arm-PCR of CDR3 regions and iRepertoire HTBI primers, TCR beta libraries were built. TCRdb analysed the multiplex PCR reads with MiXCR anew, one entry per CDR3 protein. The sample has 500,000 or so distinct CDR3 sequences; 14% are singletons. The same data also went into a second study, on T cells in Graves' hyperthyroidism and ophthalmopathy.

The starting material was peripheral blood mononuclear cells (PBMCs), obtained at new diagnosis, from a patient treated with antithyroid drugs. This sequence was found in a woman in her 50s with Graves disease.

CDR3 DNA: TGTGCCAGCAGCTTGTTCCCGGATACAACGAGAGAGACCCAGTACTTC. This encodes CASSLFPDTTRETQYF. V and J are TRBV5-4 and TRBJ2-5; no firm D call. CDR1 and CDR2 from the germline V gene are SGHNT and YYREEE (reference sequence). Trimming cost V 1 base and J 4 bases, with 17 bases left between them. The CDR3 sequence is 16 residues long.